This T cell receptor (beta chain) derives from a study of T cell responses to AZD1222 COVID-19 vaccine. Study outcomes and limitations: Just a handful of people given AZD1222 tested seropositive at baseline.

Here immunoSEQ multiplex PCR was the method, and the copy in TCRdb shows in-frame clones only, minus some. Among roughly 150,000 clones listed, roughly 90% were seen once. As concerns this clone: No antigen is known for it.

CDR1 is SGHAT, CDR2 FQNNGV, per germline. The CDR3 is 16 amino acids. Losses at the gene ends were 7 bases for V and 2 bases for J; bases not matched to a gene: 8. The sample consisted of peripheral blood, taken on day 0 of AZD1222 vaccination. The TCR was taken from an adult in good health. The chain links TRBV11-2 to TRBJ2-3; 11 nucleotides match TRBD2. The CDR3 bases are TGTGCCAGCAAGGGACTAGCGGTTTGGCTCACAGATACGCAGTATTTT. Translating it yields CASKGLAVWLTDTQYF.